Here is one TCR beta chain with its context. Antigen unknown. Primers: 60 Vbeta forward and 13 Jbeta reverse. As processed by the authors: In a later analysis, of 79 million or so unique beta chains, 9 million to 11 million appeared in at least two donors. Only in-frame clones appear in the TCRdb table, and some are missing; sequencing was by immunoSEQ multiplex PCR. That table supplies the V and J calls and clone size; D and trimming were determined from the DNA. The specimen's table records around 52,000 clones. The ends were cut back, 0 bases at V and 4 bases at J, with 12 bases in the middle. The CDR3 is made up of 15 amino acids. From germline, CDR1 is LNHNV and CDR2 YYDKDF (reference sequence). The source of the sample is a study of cytomegalovirus exposure and HLA in healthy donors. Findings and limits, study-wide: TCR beta sequences numbering more than 15,000 were associated with HLA alleles at 0.05 false discovery rate in a later analysis. 164 TCR beta chains were listed as cytomegalovirus-associated. In an earlier analysis, about 87% or about 30%: the productive usage of most TCR beta V segments.

The clonotype comes from a man aged 35 to 55 in good health and CMV-seropositive. The sample consisted of PBMCs. This chain joins TRBV15 and TRBJ2-5; D possibly corresponds to TRBD2 (6 bases). CDR3 loop: CATSRDWDSGETQYF. Here the CDR3 DNA reads TGTGCCACCAGCAGAGATTGGGACTCAGGAGAGACCCAGTACTTC.